Presented here are 24 T cell receptor beta chains from one specimen sequenced in a study of shared clonotypes between healthy human individuals. Generated by immunoSEQ multiplex PCR, the TCRdb table keeps only in-frame clones and is missing some. The repertoire holds more than 2,000,000 clones, 80% to 95% seen once, with 0.3% to 0.4% in the top ten. Sequencing was performed on naive CD4+ T cells from PBMCs. Subset given: CD45RA+ positively selected. Receptors were obtained from a young man in good health. Some clones in this sample may be carry-over from other donors' samples.

The V gene is TRBV2, the J gene TRBJ1-4, with D perhaps matching TRBD1 (5 bases). V lost 5 bases to trimming and J lost 0 bases, with 10 bases between them. Germline-derived CDR1 and CDR2 are SNHLY and FYNNEI. CDR3 size: 15 residues. The CDR3 protein is CASSTMGATNEKLFF. The CDR3 DNA sequence: TGTGCCAGCAGTACCATGGGGGCAACTAATGAAAAACTGTTTTTT.

This clone was seen only once. This chain links TRBV6-4 with TRBJ2-3, with TRBD2 matching 11 bases. The V gene's germline CDR1 is MRHNA and CDR2 SNTAGT. CDR3 length: 15 amino acids. J lost 4 bases, V lost 5 bases, and 5 bases had no gene match. CDR3 loop: CASSSILAGADTQYF. The DNA for the CDR3 is TGTGCCAGCAGTAGCATACTAGCGGGAGCAGATACGCAGTATTTT.

CDR3 region: CATSRGINRELFF. Here the CDR3 DNA reads TGTGCCACCAGCAGAGGTATTAACAGGGAACTGTTTTTT. This sequence joins TRBV15 and TRBJ1-4; a possible D gene is TRBD1 (6 bases). In germline, CDR1 is LNHNV, CDR2 YYDKDF (reference sequence). V lost 1 base to trimming and J lost 12 bases, with 12 bases between them. This CDR3 is 13 amino acids long.

This chain uses TRBV6-6 with TRBJ1-2; D might be TRBD1 (5 bases). This CDR3 contains 12 residues. The V and J ends lost 6 bases and 6 bases respectively, with 11 bases between them. Per the germline V gene, CDR1 is MNHNY and CDR2 is SVGAGI (reference sequence). This chain's CDR3 is CASSLLGDGYTF. For the CDR3, the DNA is TGTGCCAGCAGCCTCTTGGGGGATGGCTACACCTTC.

The V gene is TRBV28, the J gene TRBJ2-3, with 8 bases that match TRBD2. Germline V gene sequence: CDR1 MDHEN, CDR2 SYDVKM. With 5 bases clipped from V and 4 bases from J, the junction kept 5 bases outside the gene matches. This CDR3 contains 14 residues. The CDR3 DNA sequence: TGTGCCAGCAGTCCGAGGACTAGCTCAGATACGCAGTATTTT. This translates into CASSPRTSSDTQYF.

This clone occurred a few times. The gene calls are TRBV10-3 and TRBJ1-1, with 9 bases matching TRBD1. The V gene's germline CDR1 is ENHRY and CDR2 SYGVKD. The V and J ends lost 5 bases and 3 bases, in that order; junction bases with no gene match: 4. The CDR3 spans 14 residues. The CDR3 nucleotides read TGTGCCATCAGTCGACAGGGGGGGGACACTGAAGCTTTCTTT. It translates to CAISRQGGDTEAFF.

This sequence joins TRBV29-1 and TRBJ1-5; possibly TRBD1 for D (6 bases). V was clipped by 7 bases and J by 3 bases, with 10 bases between them. Germline V gene sequence: CDR1 SQVTM, CDR2 ANQGSEA. The CDR3 loop spans 12 amino acids. The CDR3 region has the DNA TGCAGCGCCACAGGGTCCAATCAGCCCCAGCATTTT. Amino acids: CSATGSNQPQHF.

V and J are TRBV2 and TRBJ2-1, with 9 bases aligning to TRBD2. The CDR3 has 12 amino acids. Germline values: CDR1 SNHLY, CDR2 FYNNEI. Germline trimming cut 10 bases from V and 9 bases from J; bases unmatched to any gene: 7. CDR3 sequence (DNA): TGTGCCACCACCGCACTAGCGGGTGAGCAGTTCTTC. It codes for CATTALAGEQFF. Using reference TRBV2 and TRBJ2-1 for the parts outside the CDR3, the full variable domain is EPEVTQTPSHQVTQMGQEVILRCVPISNHLYFYWYRQILGQKVEFLVSFYNNEISEKSEIFDDQFSVERPDGSNFTLKIRSTKLEDSAMYFCATTALAGEQFFGPGTRLTVL.

The chain carries TRBV7-3 and TRBJ2-3; 10 nucleotides match TRBD2. V gave up 7 bases and J gave up 2 bases; unmatched junction bases: 6. The germline V gene encodes CDR1 SGHTA and CDR2 FQGTGA. The CDR3 sequence is 15 residues long. The CDR3 coding sequence is TGTGCCAGCACCGATAGCGGGAGGAACACAGATACGCAGTATTTT. Translating gives CASTDSGRNTDTQYF. Drawing the rest from reference TRBV7-3 and TRBJ2-3, the complete variable domain is GAGVSQTPSNKVTEKGKYVELRCDPISGHTALYWYRQSLGQGPEFLIYFQGTGAADDSGLPNDRFFAVRPEGSVSTLKIQRTERGDSAVYLCASTDSGRNTDTQYFGPGTRLTVL.

CDR3 nucleotide sequence: TGTGCCAGCAGGTCCCTCAGGAGCTCCTACAATGAGCAGTTCTTC. Encoded protein: CASRSLRSSYNEQFF. The V call is TRBV6-5, the J call TRBJ2-1; D is unresolved. The CDR3 consists of 15 residues. Per germline, CDR1 MNHEY and CDR2 SVGAGI. The germline V and J ends were trimmed by 6 bases and 0 bases, with 12 bases remaining between them.

The chain uses TRBV19 and TRBJ1-1, with D possibly being TRBD1 (5 bases). Trimming stripped 4 bases from V and 4 bases from J, with 10 bases between. Germline lookup yields CDR1 LNHDA and CDR2 SQIVND (reference sequence). This CDR3 has 13 residues. CDR3 in amino acids: CASSTKGSTEAFF. CDR3 coding DNA: TGTGCCAGTAGTACCAAGGGGAGCACTGAAGCTTTCTTT.

The chain couples TRBV27 to TRBJ1-2; a possible D gene is TRBD1 (6 bases). Germline lookup yields CDR1 MNHEY and CDR2 SMNVEV (reference sequence). The CDR3 spans 16 residues. With 3 bases removed from V and 4 bases from J, the gap between germline ends came to 18 bases. The CDR3 region is CASSFYPDRRTYGYTF. CDR3 coding DNA: TGTGCCAGCAGTTTCTACCCAGACAGGAGGACCTATGGCTACACCTTC.

A remark on this clone: This sample also contains other DNA sequences that code for the same CDR3. This chain links TRBV5-1 with TRBJ2-7; no clear D gene. This CDR3 region has 13 residues. Germline lookup yields CDR1 SGHRS and CDR2 YFSETQ. The V gene lost 0 bases and the J gene lost 4 bases, with 8 bases spanning the gap. The CDR3 DNA follows: TGCGCCAGCAGCTTGGAACCGTTTTACGAGCAGTACTTC. It encodes CASSLEPFYEQYF.

With respect to this clone: The sample holds other DNA sequences that translate to the same CDR3. The chain links TRBV5-1 to TRBJ2-7; the match to TRBD1 covers 10 bases. This CDR3 spans 14 amino acids. Germline CDR1 is SGHRS and CDR2 is YFSETQ. V lost 3 bases, J lost 4 bases, and 4 bases stayed unmatched. CDR3 DNA: TGCGCCAGCAGCTCGGACAGGGGGTCTTACGAGCAGTACTTC. As protein: CASSSDRGSYEQYF.

The chain uses TRBV27 and TRBJ2-2, with D unresolved. Per the germline V gene, CDR1 is MNHEY and CDR2 is SMNVEV (reference sequence). The CDR3 totals 14 residues. The V gene lost 0 bases and the J gene lost 3 bases, with 5 bases spanning the gap. CDR3 in DNA: TGTGCCAGCAGTTTATCGCGGTACACCGGGGAGCTGTTTTTT. Translation gives CASSLSRYTGELFF.

A note on this clone: This sample includes further DNA sequences coding for the same CDR3. The V and J genes are TRBV9 and TRBJ1-1, with unresolved D. CDR1 and CDR2 (germline): SGDLS, YYNGEE. The CDR3 length is 14 residues. The V gene lost 0 bases and the J gene lost 1 base, with 7 bases spanning the gap. The CDR3 DNA reads TGTGCCAGCAGCGTAGAGTGGAGGAACACTGAAGCTTTCTTT. Protein: CASSVEWRNTEAFF.

The rearrangement links TRBV29-1 to TRBJ2-1; 11 bases are a match to TRBD2. With 7 bases clipped from V and 9 bases from J, the junction kept 11 bases outside the gene matches. Germline V lookup: CDR1 SQVTM, CDR2 ANQGSEA. CDR3 length equals 14 residues. The CDR3 nucleotides are TGCAGCGCTTCCGGGACTAGCGGTTTGGGTGAGCAGTTCTTC. Its translation is CSASGTSGLGEQFF.

The rearrangement links TRBV7-3 to TRBJ2-7; D gene unclear. Germline V lookup: CDR1 SGHTA, CDR2 FQGTGA. The V end was cut by 10 bases, the J end by 7 bases, with 14 bases between. CDR3 length: 11 amino acids. For the CDR3, the DNA is TGTGCCATCCTCGAGGCTAAAGAGCAGTACTTC. This codes for CAILEAKEQYF.

This chain connects TRBV5-1 to TRBJ2-2; 12 nucleotides match TRBD2. The germline gives CDR1 SGHRS, CDR2 YFSETQ. Trimming at V came to 7 bases and at J to 6 bases, leaving 7 bases not matched to a gene. The CDR3 has 15 amino acids. The CDR3 nucleotides are TGCGCCAGCGGAGGACTAGCGGGGTTTCCCGGGGAGCTGTTTTTT. Encoded protein: CASGGLAGFPGELFF. Full variable domain (rest looked up from reference TRBV5-1 and TRBJ2-2): KAGVTQTPRYLIKTRGQQVTLSCSPISGHRSVSWYQQTPGQGLQFLFEYFSETQRNKGNFPGRFSGRQFSNSRSEMNVSTLELGDSALYLCASGGLAGFPGELFFGEGSRLTVL.

The table lists this clone with a count of one. V usage is TRBV7-8 and J usage is TRBJ1-5, with D tentatively TRBD1 (6 bases). The germline CDR1 and CDR2 sequences are SGHVS and FQNEAQ. CDR3 size: 15 residues. Trimming cost V 1 base and J 3 bases, with 10 bases left between them. The CDR3 spells CASSLEQGYNQPQHF. CDR3 sequence (DNA): TGTGCCAGCAGCTTAGAACAGGGTTACAATCAGCCCCAGCATTTT.

V and J are TRBV5-1 and TRBJ2-5; 14 positions agree with TRBD2. From germline, CDR1 is SGHRS and CDR2 YFSETQ. This CDR3 spans 15 amino acids. The junction had 4 bases not matched to a gene; V was cut back by 5 bases and J by 4 bases. The CDR3 DNA sequence: TGCGCCAGCAGACCGGGACTAGCGGGAGCAGAGACCCAGTACTTC. Translation: CASRPGLAGAETQYF.

The chain recombines TRBV18 with TRBJ2-7, with D perhaps being TRBD1 or TRBD2 (5 bases each). With 4 bases removed from V and 0 bases from J, the gap between germline ends came to 10 bases. This CDR3 is built from 14 residues. Germline CDR1 is KGHSH and CDR2 is LQKENI. In nucleotides, the CDR3 is TGTGCCAGCTCACACCGGGACGGCTCCTACGAGCAGTACTTC. This gives the protein CASSHRDGSYEQYF.

This clone showed up just once. This same CDR3 is encoded by further DNA sequences in the sample. CDR3 coding DNA: TGTGCCAGCAGCTTAGCTCTAGCGGGGCTCCCTTCCTACGAGCAGTACTTC. This gives the protein CASSLALAGLPSYEQYF. The chain links TRBV7-9 to TRBJ2-7; the match to TRBD2 covers 9 bases. The length of the CDR3 is 17 residues. Looked up from germline, CDR1 is SEHNR and CDR2 is FQNEAQ (reference sequence). J was trimmed by 1 base and V by 0 bases; bases with no gene match: 7.

V gene TRBV28 combines with J gene TRBJ1-5, with 7 bases fitting TRBD1. The ends lost 11 bases at V and 4 bases at J; junction bases unmatched: 11. Germline loops: CDR1 MDHEN, CDR2 SYDVKM. The CDR3 is made up of 14 amino acids. The CDR3 spells CAASPGQPNQPQHF. The CDR3 DNA is TGTGCCGCGAGCCCGGGACAGCCAAATCAGCCCCAGCATTTT.